The present T cell receptor beta chain was sequenced within a study of T cell responses to AZD1222 COVID-19 vaccine. In germline, CDR1 is SGHRS, CDR2 YFSETQ. Trimming shortened V by 0 bases and J by 9 bases, and 16 bases separated the two germline ends. This CDR3 comprises 15 residues. The data were produced by immunoSEQ multiplex PCR, yet TCRdb's version contains in-frame clones alone and is incomplete. Here the sample spans 140,000 to 150,000 clones, just over 90% being singletons. This sample comprised peripheral blood, obtained on day 0 of AZD1222 vaccination. V is TRBV5-1 and J is TRBJ1-5; tentatively, D is TRBD1 (6 bases). This receptor was identified in an adult in good health. The CDR3 sequence is CASSLGAAQGSPQHF. The CDR3 DNA sequence: TGCGCCAGCAGCTTGGGGGCCGCTCAGGGGTCGCCCCAGCATTTT.